A selection of T cell receptor beta chains follows, all from one sample in a study of cytomegalovirus exposure and HLA in healthy donors. TCRdb's table, derived via immunoSEQ multiplex PCR, lists solely in-frame clones and lacks some. Here the sample spans more than 95,000 clones, over 75% being singletons. Sequenced: PBMCs. These TCRs come from a man aged 25-45 years in good health and CMV-seropositive. Each CDR3 is given with its conserved first and last residue. D genes are given only for firm matches. Part of the rows lack a size; the others show once, few, many or a class for expanded clones.

cdr3_length,j_call,d_call,v_call,clone_size,cdr3_nt,cdr3_aa
17,TRBJ2-3,TRBD2,TRBV4-3,NA,TGCGCCAGCAGCCAAGAATTAGCGGGGGGAGGCACAGATACGCAGTATTTT,CASSQELAGGGTDTQYF
11,TRBJ1-1,NA,TRBV5-1,NA,TGCGCCAGCACAGAAAGGGGTGAAGCTTTCTTT,CASTERGEAFF
14,TRBJ2-1,NA,TRBV7-8,NA,TGTGCCAGCAGCTACCTGGGGGCGCGGTATGAGCAGTTCTTC,CASSYLGARYEQFF
15,TRBJ2-2,NA,TRBV2,NA,TGTGCCAGCCGGAGGGAAACGGCGAACACCGGGGAGCTGTTTTTT,CASRRETANTGELFF
15,TRBJ1-5,TRBD1,TRBV2,NA,TGTGCCAGCAGGACAGGGCGCGGGAGCAATCAGCCCCAGCATTTT,CASRTGRGSNQPQHF
15,TRBJ2-1,NA,TRBV4-1,NA,TGCGCCAGCAGCCTATCATCCAGCTCCTACAATGAGCAGTTCTTC,CASSLSSSSYNEQFF
12,TRBJ1-2,NA,TRBV5-6,NA,TGTGCCAGCAGCCGCGACTCCTATGGCTACACCTTC,CASSRDSYGYTF
16,TRBJ2-5,TRBD2,TRBV2,NA,TGTGCCAGCAGTGAAATTCTTAGCGGGTACCAAGAGACCCAGTACTTC,CASSEILSGYQETQYF
15,TRBJ2-4,NA,TRBV13,NA,TGTGCCAGCAGCGCCATCATCCGGGAAGGAAACATTCAGTACTTC,CASSAIIREGNIQYF
15,TRBJ2-5,TRBD2,TRBV6-1,NA,TGTGCCAGCAGTGAATGGCTAGCGGGGGAGAAGACCCAGTACTTC,CASSEWLAGEKTQYF
14,TRBJ2-3,TRBD2,TRBV6-5,once,TGTGCCAGCACTCCAGGCGGGGGTCAGGATACGCAGTATTTT,CASTPGGGQDTQYF
16,TRBJ2-1,TRBD2,TRBV7-9,NA,TGTGCCAGCAGCTCAACCCCGGGACTAGCGGACAATGAGCAGTTCTTC,CASSSTPGLADNEQFF
16,TRBJ1-6,NA,TRBV4-3,NA,TGCGCCAGCAGCCAAGCCAGACAGGACTCTAATTCACCCCTCCACTTT,CASSQARQDSNSPLHF
16,TRBJ2-7,TRBD1,TRBV5-4,NA,TGTGCCAGCAGCCCCGTCTTGGGACAGGGGGCACCCGAGCAGTACTTC,CASSPVLGQGAPEQYF
17,TRBJ1-6,NA,TRBV5-4,NA,TGTGCCAGCAGCGGCGGCGGGACTTCCTCCTATAATTCACCCCTCCACTTT,CASSGGGTSSYNSPLHF
15,TRBJ1-6,NA,TRBV4-1,NA,TGCGCCAGCAGCGACAGGTCCCCGGTCGTGTCACCCCTCCACTTT,CASSDRSPVVSPLHF
15,TRBJ1-4,TRBD1,TRBV5-1,few,TGCGCCAGCAGCTTGGCGGGACAGGGGAATGAAAAACTGTTTTTT,CASSLAGQGNEKLFF
13,TRBJ2-1,NA,TRBV2,NA,TGTGCCAGCCAGGATAGGGGGGGCTATGAGCAGTTCTTC,CASQDRGGYEQFF
15,TRBJ2-7,NA,TRBV5-6,NA,TGTGCCAGCAGCTTGTATCCCCGTATCTCCTACGAGCAGTACTTC,CASSLYPRISYEQYF
15,TRBJ2-5,TRBD1,TRBV5-1,NA,TGCGCCAGCAGCTTGGCCGGGACAGGGTTAGAGACCCAGTACTTC,CASSLAGTGLETQYF
15,TRBJ2-3,TRBD1,TRBV30,NA,TGTGCCTGGAGTGCGGGACAGGGGGAAACAGATACGCAGTATTTT,CAWSAGQGETDTQYF
16,TRBJ1-2,NA,TRBV19,NA,TGTGCCAGTAGCCAAAGAGGCCAGATCCTCCTCTATGGCTACACCTTC,CASSQRGQILLYGYTF
14,TRBJ1-3,NA,TRBV28,medium-sized,TGTGCCAGCAGCGCCGGGGGGGACGGAAACACCATATATTTT,CASSAGGDGNTIYF
16,TRBJ1-5,TRBD1,TRBV4-1,NA,TGCGCCAGCAGCCAAGAAGGGACAGGGGAATATCAGCCCCAGCATTTT,CASSQEGTGEYQPQHF
14,TRBJ1-1,TRBD1,TRBV2,NA,TGTGCCAGCAGTCTCTCCCAACAGGGGGCTGAAGCTTTCTTT,CASSLSQQGAEAFF
12,TRBJ1-4,NA,TRBV5-6,few,TGTGCCAGCAGCGCAAGCCTGGAAAAACTGTTTTTT,CASSASLEKLFF
16,TRBJ1-5,NA,TRBV6-1,once,TGTGCCAGCAGTGAAGCGTGGCGGCTTAGCAATCAGCCCCAGCATTTT,CASSEAWRLSNQPQHF
13,TRBJ1-4,NA,TRBV28,NA,TGTGCCACCAATCTGGCGGCTAATGAAAAACTGTTTTTT,CATNLAANEKLFF
15,TRBJ2-2,NA,TRBV7-7,NA,TGTGCTAGCAGCGTCAATCAAGGGGCGGCCGGGGAGCTGTTTTTT,CASSVNQGAAGELFF
16,TRBJ2-2,TRBD2,TRBV4-2,NA,TGTGCCAGCAGCCAGACTAGCGGGGGGGCCGACGGGGAGCTGTTTTTT,CASSQTSGGADGELFF
15,TRBJ1-2,TRBD1,TRBV5-1,NA,TGCGCCAGCAGCGTAGCCGGGACAGGGGGTTATGGCTACACCTTC,CASSVAGTGGYGYTF
14,TRBJ1-1,TRBD1,TRBV19,many,TGTGCCAGTAGGGGGACAGGGTGGAGCACTGAAGCTTTCTTT,CASRGTGWSTEAFF
10,TRBJ2-5,NA,TRBV20-1,NA,TGCAGTGCTAGGAGGGAGACCCAGTACTTC,CSARRETQYF
13,TRBJ2-7,NA,TRBV6-1,medium-sized,TGTGCCAGCAGTGAGGGACTTTCCTACGAGCAGTACTTC,CASSEGLSYEQYF
15,TRBJ1-1,NA,TRBV6-5,NA,TGTGCCAGCAGTTACTCGAGGGGGTGGGGAACTGAAGCTTTCTTT,CASSYSRGWGTEAFF
15,TRBJ1-2,TRBD1,TRBV19,NA,TGTGCCAGTAGGATCCCAGGACAGGGGATTTACGGCTACACCTTC,CASRIPGQGIYGYTF
14,TRBJ1-2,TRBD1,TRBV19,NA,TGTGCCAGTAGCCCTGACAGGGGGGGCTATGGCTACACCTTC,CASSPDRGGYGYTF
15,TRBJ1-1,TRBD1,TRBV6-5,NA,TGTGCCAGCAGAGATCCGGGACAGGGGGACACTGAAGCTTTCTTT,CASRDPGQGDTEAFF
12,TRBJ2-7,TRBD1,TRBV7-2,NA,TGTGCCAGCAGCCCACAGGGGGGCGAGCAGTACTTC,CASSPQGGEQYF
16,TRBJ1-1,NA,TRBV28,NA,TGTGCCAGCAGTTTCTCAGGATCGAAAATGAACACTGAAGCTTTCTTT,CASSFSGSKMNTEAFF
15,TRBJ1-1,NA,TRBV7-9,few,TGTGCCAGCAGCTTAGACGGGACACCGAACACTGAAGCTTTCTTT,CASSLDGTPNTEAFF
13,TRBJ2-7,NA,TRBV29-1,NA,TGCAGCGTTGAAGATCTCCAGGGGTACGAGCAGTACTTC,CSVEDLQGYEQYF
16,TRBJ1-4,TRBD1,TRBV6-6,NA,TGTGCCAGCAGTCCCCGGACAGGGGGCGGTAGAGAAAAACTGTTTTTT,CASSPRTGGGREKLFF
15,TRBJ2-5,NA,TRBV28,NA,TGTGCCAGCAGTTTAACCCGGGGTGGGGTCGAGACCCAGTACTTC,CASSLTRGGVETQYF